This T cell receptor (beta chain) was identified during a study of cytomegalovirus exposure and HLA in healthy donors. Across the whole study: Findings of an earlier analysis included some 110 million unique TCR beta sequences from some 200 million T cells.

CDR1 and CDR2 from the germline V gene are ENHRY and SYGVKD. The ends lost 7 bases at V and 0 bases at J; junction bases unmatched: 5. The CDR3 consists of 14 residues. PCR used 60 Vbeta primers and 13 Jbeta primers. Sequenced by immunoSEQ multiplex PCR; TCRdb stores in-frame clones only, minus some. The sample records 140,000 to 150,000 clones, about 80% being singletons. The chain links TRBV10-3 to TRBJ2-5; TRBD1 aligns across 7 bases. Sequencing was performed on PBMCs. The TCR originated in a woman in her sixties or seventies in good health and CMV-seropositive. The CDR3 DNA is TGTGCCATCACCCCGACAGGGAACCAAGAGACCCAGTACTTC. This encodes CAITPTGNQETQYF.